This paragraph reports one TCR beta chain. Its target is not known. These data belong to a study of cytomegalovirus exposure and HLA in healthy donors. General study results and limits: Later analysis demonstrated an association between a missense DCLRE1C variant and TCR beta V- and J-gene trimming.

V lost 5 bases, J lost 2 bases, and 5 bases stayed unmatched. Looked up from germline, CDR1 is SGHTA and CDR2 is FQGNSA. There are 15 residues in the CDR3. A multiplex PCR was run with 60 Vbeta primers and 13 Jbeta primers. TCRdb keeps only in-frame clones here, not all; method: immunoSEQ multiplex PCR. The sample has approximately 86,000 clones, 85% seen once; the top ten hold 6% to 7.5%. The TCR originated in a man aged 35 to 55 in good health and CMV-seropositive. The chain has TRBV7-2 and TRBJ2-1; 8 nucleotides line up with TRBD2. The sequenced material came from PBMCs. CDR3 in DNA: TGTGCCAGCAGCCAGCTAGCGGGCCCCTACAATGAGCAGTTCTTC. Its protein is CASSQLAGPYNEQFF.